This T cell receptor (beta chain) emerged from a study of blood T cell repertoires in COVID-19. Study-wide background: Samples representing acute and convalescent COVID-19 were sourced from the United States, Italy and Spain. Sources were T cells, B-cell-depleted T cells, or PBMCs; the material itself was cDNA or gDNA.

In the authors' workflow: Amplification of reference gene primers was used by the study to estimate nucleated cell counts. Repertoires were generated with immunoSEQ multiplex PCR, while TCRdb's copy carries only in-frame clones and drops some. Clone size and V and J calls were adopted from that table, with D and trimming inferred from the DNA. The data contain about 270,000 clones, roughly 85% of them singletons. Trimming took off 7 bases at V and 3 bases at J, with 18 bases between the two ends. Germline CDR1 and CDR2: LNHDA and SQIVND (reference sequence). CDR3 size: 15 residues. The sample comprised peripheral blood. This clonotype was sampled from a woman in her 70s with acute or convalescent COVID-19. J is TRBJ1-2 and V is TRBV19; D gene uncertain. The CDR3 nucleotides are TGTGCCAGTACGGGGAAGGGAGTATGGGACTATGGCTACACCTTC. Translation gives CASTGKGVWDYGYTF. Based on the CDR3 plus reference TRBV19 and TRBJ1-2, the full variable domain is DGGITQSPKYLFRKEGQNVTLSCEQNLNHDAMYWYRQDPGQGLRLIYYSQIVNDFQKGDIAEGYSVSREKKESFPLTVTSAQKNPTAFYLCASTGKGVWDYGYTFGSGTRLTVV.